A selection of T cell receptor beta chains follows, all from one sample in a study of blood T cells in healthy people across ages. One entry per CDR3 protein, called by TCRdb with MiXCR from the 5' RACE reads. The sample consists of some 780,000 distinct CDR3 sequences, about 61% of them appearing once. Sequenced: blood. These receptors came from a man between 35 and 55 years old in good health. The CDR3 runs from the conserved cysteine through the conserved F or W.

v_call: TRBV12-3/TRBV12-4
cdr3_aa: CASSLPLAGGPNIQYF

v_call: TRBV6-2/TRBV6-3
cdr3_aa: CASSYYRVNTEAFF

v_call: TRBV15
cdr3_aa: CATSQANILPFPGYTF

v_call: TRBV27
cdr3_aa: CASSPSGRAEADTQYF

v_call: TRBV2
cdr3_aa: CASSEALDTDTQYF

v_call: TRBV28
cdr3_aa: CASRPRTGSSGANVLTF

v_call: TRBV5-1
cdr3_aa: CVSSSTGVVHGYTF

v_call: TRBV18
cdr3_aa: CASSARWADVAKNIQYF

v_call: TRBV7-8
cdr3_aa: CASSPRWRRDTQYF

v_call: TRBV4-3
cdr3_aa: CASSQEGRGFGEAFF

v_call: TRBV5-1
cdr3_aa: CASSTRGAGSGGSGYTF

v_call: TRBV12-3/TRBV12-4
cdr3_aa: CASSSPPGTGRTGELFF

v_call: TRBV27
cdr3_aa: CASSLYPGEETQYF

v_call: TRBV15
cdr3_aa: CATSRDRRTGKETQYF

v_call: TRBV7-9
cdr3_aa: CASSWGSEQYF

v_call: TRBV20-1
cdr3_aa: CSASTSGGSSTDTQYF

v_call: TRBV12-3/TRBV12-4
cdr3_aa: CASSAYTLGQGNFYEQYF

v_call: TRBV3-1
cdr3_aa: CASSREGQGKAFF

v_call: TRBV29-1
cdr3_aa: CSVGFGSGTSIRELFF

v_call: TRBV28
cdr3_aa: CATETGTDTQYF

v_call: TRBV15
cdr3_aa: CATSREVQGARGYTF

v_call: TRBV11-3
cdr3_aa: CASSLIEGSSYEQYF

v_call: TRBV10-3
cdr3_aa: CAIKGADLPAYEQYF

v_call: TRBV20-1
cdr3_aa: CSARMARRTDTQYF

v_call: TRBV11-2
cdr3_aa: CASSFTGDAGWATQYF

v_call: TRBV27
cdr3_aa: CASSTGLGEQYF

v_call: TRBV10-3
cdr3_aa: CTITPRWLNYGYTF

v_call: TRBV5-1
cdr3_aa: CASSLNSNEQFF

v_call: TRBV10-3
cdr3_aa: CAISETRNYGYTF

v_call: TRBV10-3
cdr3_aa: CAISPGSEDGYTF

v_call: TRBV2
cdr3_aa: CASQGLARETQYF

v_call: TRBV9
cdr3_aa: CASSVTRDRVWGGELFF

v_call: TRBV6-5
cdr3_aa: CASSYSVLGAGRNSPLHF

v_call: TRBV29-1
cdr3_aa: CSVEDSSGKNTGELFF

v_call: TRBV18
cdr3_aa: CASSPPVRGFGNEQFF

v_call: TRBV15
cdr3_aa: CATSRDPVNSPLHF

v_call: TRBV6-2/TRBV6-3
cdr3_aa: CASTRGTGITGELFF

v_call: TRBV28
cdr3_aa: CASSFALRTFQETQYF

v_call: TRBV5-1
cdr3_aa: CASSDTSGANTGELFF

v_call: TRBV7-3
cdr3_aa: CASSPGGNEQFF

v_call: TRBV6-2/TRBV6-3
cdr3_aa: CASSQDSPSTDTQYF

v_call: TRBV28
cdr3_aa: CASSFSLNRGGNQPQHF

v_call: TRBV28
cdr3_aa: CASDRVLNTEAFF

v_call: TRBV9
cdr3_aa: CASSVYYKGGDPGPNQPQHF

v_call: TRBV29-1
cdr3_aa: CSVEGREQYF

v_call: TRBV4-2
cdr3_aa: CASSQGFKNTEAFF

v_call: TRBV7-9
cdr3_aa: CASTSRDRVTDTQYF

v_call: TRBV29-1
cdr3_aa: CSVAGTGVHYGYTF

v_call: TRBV27
cdr3_aa: CASSNTGTEQYF

v_call: TRBV14
cdr3_aa: CASSLSSGGTGELFF

v_call: TRBV27
cdr3_aa: CASSFISAGKETQYF

v_call: TRBV15
cdr3_aa: CATSNFGGGETQYF

v_call: TRBV7-7
cdr3_aa: CASSTLAGGTDTQYF

v_call: TRBV12-3/TRBV12-4
cdr3_aa: CASSLNVGEQYF